Sequencing of this TCR beta chain was carried out in a study of CD8 T cells in Susac syndrome. CD8+ and CD4+ T cells circulating in blood were sequenced for TCR beta. The CDR3 loop spans 16 amino acids. Trimming left V 4 bases short and J 3 bases short, with 18 bases between. Germline CDR1 and CDR2: SGHRS and YFSETQ. A quantity of roughly 0.5 to 1 ug RNA underwent reverse transcription using random hexamers. TCRdb passed the immunoSEQ multiplex PCR reads through MiXCR, listing each CDR3 protein once. The repertoire holds roughly 180,000 distinct CDR3 sequences, with 85% to 95% as singletons. Sequenced sample: CD4+ T cells from PBMCs. This receptor was identified in a human donor with Susac syndrome. The chain combines TRBV5-1 with TRBJ2-3, with D possibly TRBD2 on 6 matching bases. The CDR3 DNA reads as TGCGCCAGCAGCCGGAGGAGTAGCGGCTCAACAGATACGCAGTATTTT. As protein: CASSRRSSGSTDTQYF. Filled out from reference TRBV5-1 and TRBJ2-3, the complete variable domain reads KAGVTQTPRYLIKTRGQQVTLSCSPISGHRSVSWYQQTPGQGLQFLFEYFSETQRNKGNFPGRFSGRQFSNSRSEMNVSTLELGDSALYLCASSRRSSGSTDTQYFGPGTRLTVL.